This T cell receptor beta chain was identified in a study of shared T cell receptors in the human thymus. Sequencing was performed with immunoSEQ multiplex PCR; in TCRdb, only in-frame clones are kept and a portion is missing. The sample has hundreds of thousands of clones, approximately 89% seen once. The V gene lost 6 bases and the J gene lost 2 bases, with 5 bases spanning the gap. The CDR3 is made up of 11 amino acids. Germline V gene data show CDR1 as SNHLY and CDR2 as FYNNEI. The same data also contributed to another study, on human thymus T cells. Per that study: The donor group consisted of healthy Finnish infants who were having corrective surgery for congenital heart defects. Resections were taken during corrective heart surgery, and the thymus tissue came from these. Unrelated individuals reportedly shared highly overlapping thymic TCR repertoires.

The receptor comes from a boy younger than two with a congenital heart defect. The chain combines TRBV2 with TRBJ2-7; D unresolved. Sequencing was carried out using thymocytes. The CDR3 protein is CASRKPYEQYF. In DNA, the CDR3 is TGTGCCAGCAGGAAGCCCTACGAGCAGTACTTC.